Described below is a single T cell receptor beta chain sequence and its context. The record originates from a study of OX40 agonist ivuxolimab in advanced cancers. The CDR3 covers 14 residues. Trimming removed 5 bases from V and 3 bases from J; junction bases left unmatched: 6. The germline V gene encodes CDR1 SGHRS and CDR2 YFSETQ. The table came from immunoSEQ multiplex PCR; TCRdb's copy has only in-frame clones and leaves some out. The table lists about 48,000 clones, 88% of them singletons. The clonotype was recovered from an adult with an advanced solid tumor such as melanoma, head and neck, liver or kidney cancer. The V and J genes are TRBV5-1 and TRBJ1-2, with TRBD1 identical over 8 bases. The specimen comprised CD4+ or CD8+ T cells sorted from blood, sampled in a trial of the OX40 agonist ivuxolimab. The CDR3 loop is CASRLQGVDYGYTF. The CDR3 DNA reads TGCGCCAGCAGGTTACAGGGGGTAGACTATGGCTACACCTTC.